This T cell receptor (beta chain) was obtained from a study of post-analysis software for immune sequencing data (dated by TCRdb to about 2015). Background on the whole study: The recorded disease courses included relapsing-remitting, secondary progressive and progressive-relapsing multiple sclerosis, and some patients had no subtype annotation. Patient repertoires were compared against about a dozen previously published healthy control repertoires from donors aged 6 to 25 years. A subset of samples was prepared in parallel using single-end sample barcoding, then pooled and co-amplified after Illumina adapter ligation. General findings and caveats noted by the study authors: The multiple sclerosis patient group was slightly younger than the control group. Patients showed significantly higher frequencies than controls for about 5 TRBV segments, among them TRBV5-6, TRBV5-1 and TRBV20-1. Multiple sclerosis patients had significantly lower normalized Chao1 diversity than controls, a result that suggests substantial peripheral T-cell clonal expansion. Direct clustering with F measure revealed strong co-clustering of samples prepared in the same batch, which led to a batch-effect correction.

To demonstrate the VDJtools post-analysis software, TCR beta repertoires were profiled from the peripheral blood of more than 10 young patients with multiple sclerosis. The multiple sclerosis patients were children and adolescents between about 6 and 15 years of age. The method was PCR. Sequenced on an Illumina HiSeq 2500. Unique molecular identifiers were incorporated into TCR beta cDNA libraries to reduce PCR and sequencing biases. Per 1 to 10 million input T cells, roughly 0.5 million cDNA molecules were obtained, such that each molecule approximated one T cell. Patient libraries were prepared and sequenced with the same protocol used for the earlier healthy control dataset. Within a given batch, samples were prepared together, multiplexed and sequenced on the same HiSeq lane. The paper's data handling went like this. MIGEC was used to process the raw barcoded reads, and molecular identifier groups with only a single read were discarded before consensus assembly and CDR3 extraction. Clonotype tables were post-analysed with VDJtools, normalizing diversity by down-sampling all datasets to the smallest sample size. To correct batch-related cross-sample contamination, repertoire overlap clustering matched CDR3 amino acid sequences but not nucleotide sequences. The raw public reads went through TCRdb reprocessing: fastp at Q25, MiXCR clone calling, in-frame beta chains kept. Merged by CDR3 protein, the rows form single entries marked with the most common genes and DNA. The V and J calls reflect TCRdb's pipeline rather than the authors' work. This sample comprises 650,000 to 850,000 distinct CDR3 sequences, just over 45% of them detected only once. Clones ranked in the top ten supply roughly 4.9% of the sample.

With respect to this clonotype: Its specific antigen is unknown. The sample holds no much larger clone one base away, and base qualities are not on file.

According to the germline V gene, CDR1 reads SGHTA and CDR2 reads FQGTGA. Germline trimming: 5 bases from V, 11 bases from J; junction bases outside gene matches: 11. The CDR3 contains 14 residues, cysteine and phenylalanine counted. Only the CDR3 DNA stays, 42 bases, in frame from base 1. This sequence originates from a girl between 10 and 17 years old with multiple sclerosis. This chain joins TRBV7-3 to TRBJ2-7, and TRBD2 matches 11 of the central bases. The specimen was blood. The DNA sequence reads TGTGCCAGCAGCCCAGGGACTAGCGGAACCCCCAAGTACTTC. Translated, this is CASSPGTSGTPKYF.